Shown below are 26 T cell receptor beta chains from a single sample sequenced in a study of blood T cells in healthy people across ages. It was with a sample-barcoded 5' primer and a J-beta primer mix that a second PCR of roughly 7 to 12 cycles was run. MiXCR, applied by TCRdb to the 5' RACE reads, yields one record per CDR3 protein. There are around 820,000 distinct CDR3 sequences in the sample; around a quarter occur only once, and roughly 3.8% lies in the top ten. The sample was also reused in another study, on T cells of mothers and their children.

The sequenced material came from blood. Source of these receptors: a boy younger than 18 in good health.

This clonotype has more than one count but fewer than ten. V gene TRBV6-2 or TRBV6-3 combines with J gene TRBJ1-2, with D perhaps TRBD1 (5 bases). Germline CDR1 is MNHEY and CDR2 is SVGEGT. The CDR3 consists of 13 residues. Trimming took off 5 bases at V and 1 base at J, with 8 bases between the two ends. CDR3 DNA: TGTGCCAGCAGTCTACAGGTTAACTATGGCTACACCTTC. It translates to CASSLQVNYGYTF.

The chain has TRBV10-3 and TRBJ1-2; no reliable D call. From germline, CDR1 is ENHRY and CDR2 SYGVKD. The CDR3 length is 15 residues. V gave up 3 bases and J gave up 3 bases, with 14 bases separating them. The CDR3 protein is CAISDPPSADYGYTF. CDR3 bases: TGTGCCATCAGTGACCCTCCGTCCGCCGACTATGGCTACACCTTC.

The chain combines TRBV29-1 with TRBJ2-6; D gene uncertain. Germline-derived CDR1 and CDR2 are SQVTM and ANQGSEA. The CDR3 consists of 13 residues. V was cut by 5 bases and J by 0 bases, with 5 bases left in between. CDR3 bases: TGCAGCGTTTTGGTCTCTGGGGCCAACGTCCTGACTTTC. Its translation: CSVLVSGANVLTF.

The J gene is TRBJ1-4, the V gene TRBV3-1, with D tentatively TRBD1 (6 bases). The germline CDR1 and CDR2 sequences are LGHDT and YNNKEL (reference sequence). The CDR3 runs 17 residues. Trimming took off 1 base at V and 5 bases at J, with 17 bases between the two ends. The CDR3 sequence: CASSQATGWNLNEKLFF. The CDR3 nucleotides read TGTGCCAGCAGCCAAGCCACAGGGTGGAACCTGAATGAAAAACTGTTTTTT.

This clonotype was detected a few times. The chain carries TRBV20-1 and TRBJ2-6, with 8 bases matching TRBD1. The CDR3 sequence is 15 residues long. J gave up 0 bases and V 4 bases, and 2 bases lay outside the gene matches. Germline lookup yields CDR1 DFQATT and CDR2 SNEGSKA (reference sequence). CDR3 in DNA: TGCAGTGCTACAGGGGGCGCCTCTGGGGCCAACGTCCTGACTTTC. It encodes CSATGGASGANVLTF.

The chain has TRBV7-3 and TRBJ2-1; 14 bases align to TRBD2. Germline CDR1 and CDR2: SGHTA and FQGTGA. The CDR3 extends over 16 amino acids. Germline trimming cut 4 bases from V and 3 bases from J; bases unmatched to any gene: 2. The CDR3, as DNA: TGTGCCAGCAGCTCAGGACTAGCGGGGGGCTACAATGAGCAGTTCTTC. Translation: CASSSGLAGGYNEQFF.

The chain couples TRBV7-2 to TRBJ2-7, with TRBD2 identical over 11 bases. This CDR3 is 16 amino acids long. Trimming at V came to 1 base and at J to 7 bases, leaving 9 bases not matched to a gene. Germline V gives CDR1 SGHTA, CDR2 FQGNSA. Here the CDR3 DNA reads TGTGCCAGCAGCTTAGATCTACTAGCGGGAGTCGGGGAGCAGTACTTC. Translated, it gives CASSLDLLAGVGEQYF. Full variable domain (remainder filled in from reference TRBV7-2 and TRBJ2-7): GAGVSQSPSNKVTEKGKDVELRCDPISGHTALYWYRQSLGQGLEFLIYFQGNSAPDKSGLPSDRFSAERTGGSVSTLTIQRTQQEDSAVYLCASSLDLLAGVGEQYFGPGTRLTVT.

This clonotype showed up just a few times. CDR3 nucleotide sequence: TGCAGCGTTGCCACCTGGGGAGAGACCCAGTACTTC. Amino acid sequence: CSVATWGETQYF. The chain carries TRBV29-1 and TRBJ2-5; D is undetermined. Trimming pared 4 bases from V and 4 bases from J, leaving 10 bases between. The CDR3 loop spans 12 amino acids. The V gene's germline CDR1 is SQVTM and CDR2 ANQGSEA.

The chain has TRBV28 and TRBJ2-7; D might be TRBD1 (6 bases). Trimming cost V 7 bases and J 4 bases, with 14 bases left between them. This CDR3 contains 13 residues. CDR1 and CDR2 (germline): MDHEN, SYDVKM. In DNA form, the CDR3 reads TGTGCCAGCACCTTGAGGGGGAAATACGAGCAGTACTTC. Translation: CASTLRGKYEQYF.

V and J are TRBV18 and TRBJ2-5, with 10 nucleotides matching TRBD1. The J call could be wrong; TRBJ2-7 is a better fit for the DNA end. Germline V lookup: CDR1 KGHSH, CDR2 LQKENI. The CDR3 has 15 amino acids. The CDR3: CASSPPGQGLNEQYF. DNA for the CDR3: TGTGCCAGCTCACCACCGGGACAGGGGCTGAACGAGCAGTACTTC.

Of note for this clonotype: Lacking the conserved final phenylalanine or tryptophan, this CDR3 likely reflects a read error. This sequence joins TRBV10-3 and TRBJ2-5, with TRBD2 as a possible D gene (7 bases). The DNA end favors TRBJ2-7, so the J call may be wrong. There are 15 residues in the CDR3. Germline CDR1 reads ENHRY; CDR2 reads SYGVKD. In nucleotides, the CDR3 is TGTGCCATCAGTGAGGGGGAGGGGGGGTCCTACGAGCAGTACCTC. Residues: CAISEGEGGSYEQYL.

This clonotype appeared a few times. The V call is TRBV14, the J call TRBJ1-1; D gene uncertain. Germline V gives CDR1 SGHDN, CDR2 FVKESK. Trimming cost V 1 base and J 10 bases, with 10 bases left between them. The CDR3 loop spans 12 amino acids. This chain's CDR3 is CASSQGIRGAFF. The CDR3 nucleotides are TGTGCCAGCAGCCAAGGTATCCGGGGAGCTTTCTTT.

As to this clonotype: One end of the junction is discordant with germline, which a read error may explain. The chain is built from TRBV7-7 and TRBJ2-5; 7 nucleotides agree with TRBD1. Germline CDR1 and CDR2: SSHAT and FNYEAQ (reference sequence). CDR3 size: 14 residues. CDR3 residues: CASSQTGIQETQYF. CDR3 in DNA: TGTGCTAGCAGCCAGACAGGGATCCAAGAGACCCAGTACTTC.

This clonotype has more than one count but fewer than ten. The V gene is TRBV29-1, the J gene TRBJ2-5; the D gene could be TRBD1 or TRBD2 (5 bases each). CDR1 is SQVTM, CDR2 ANQGSEA, per germline. V dropped 0 bases and J dropped 2 bases, with 10 bases sitting between them. This CDR3 has 14 amino acids. CDR3 nucleotide sequence: TGCAGCGTTGAAGATACCAGGGAGCAAGAGACCCAGTACTTC. As protein: CSVEDTREQETQYF.

This chain joins TRBV7-2 and TRBJ1-4; 9 bases are shared with TRBD1. J was trimmed by 0 bases and V by 6 bases; bases with no gene match: 5. CDR1 is SGHTA and CDR2 is FQGNSA in the germline V gene. This CDR3 is 16 amino acids long. The CDR3 loop reads CASSLGQGATNEKLFF. The DNA of the CDR3 is TGTGCCAGCAGTCTGGGACAGGGTGCAACTAATGAAAAACTGTTTTTT.

This clonotype was found a few times. This chain uses TRBV19 with TRBJ1-2, with D unclear. The CDR3 covers 13 residues. Germline V gene lookup returns CDR1 LNHDA and CDR2 SQIVND (reference sequence). The germline V and J ends were trimmed by 7 bases and 0 bases, with 9 bases remaining between them. This CDR3 is CASTLGSNYGYTF. The CDR3 DNA follows: TGTGCCAGTACCCTAGGATCTAACTATGGCTACACCTTC.

This clonotype was observed a handful of times. The CDR3 region is CSARSHQRERGNEQFF. In nucleotides, the CDR3 is TGCAGTGCTAGATCCCACCAACGGGAGAGAGGCAATGAGCAGTTCTTC. The rearrangement joins TRBV20-1 to TRBJ2-1; a possible D gene is TRBD2 (6 bases). Germline CDR1 and CDR2: DFQATT and SNEGSKA (reference sequence). CDR3 length: 16 residues. V lost 2 bases, J lost 6 bases, and 20 bases lay in between.

The J gene is TRBJ2-7, the V gene TRBV28; the match to TRBD2 covers 8 bases. The trim removed 8 bases at V and 5 bases at J, leaving 11 bases unmatched. The CDR3 spans 14 residues. Germline values: CDR1 MDHEN, CDR2 SYDVKM. CDR3 sequence (DNA): TGTGCCAGCCTGGAGCGGGGGATCAGGGACGAGCAGTACTTC. Protein product: CASLERGIRDEQYF. The whole variable domain, remainder taken from reference TRBV28 and TRBJ2-7, is DVKVTQSSRYLVKRTGEKVFLECVQDMDHENMFWYRQDPGLGLRLIYFSYDVKMKEKGDIPEGYSVSREKKERFSLILESASTNQTSMYLCASLERGIRDEQYFGPGTRLTVT.

The chain couples TRBV6-6 to TRBJ2-7, with a weak D call TRBD2 (5 bases). From germline, CDR1 is MNHNY and CDR2 SVGAGI (reference sequence). V dropped 0 bases and J dropped 4 bases, with 16 bases sitting between them. The CDR3 is 16 amino acids. CDR3 sequence reads: CASSYSSSSGSYEQYF. Written as DNA, the CDR3 is TGTGCCAGCAGTTACTCGTCCAGTTCGGGGTCTTACGAGCAGTACTTC.

The CDR3 bases are TGTGCCACCAGCAGCGGCCAGAAGGACCACGAGCAGTACTTC. Translating gives CATSSGQKDHEQYF. The chain has TRBV15 and TRBJ2-7; unclear D gene. Trimming took off 3 bases at V and 5 bases at J, with 14 bases between the two ends. The germline V gene encodes CDR1 LNHNV and CDR2 YYDKDF (reference sequence). The CDR3 is made up of 14 amino acids.

This clonotype was observed at least ten times. This chain uses TRBV4-3 with TRBJ1-2, with D uncertain. V lost 0 bases to trimming and J lost 4 bases, with 12 bases between them. Looked up from germline, CDR1 is LGHNA and CDR2 is YSLEER. The CDR3 runs to 15 residues. CDR3 loop: CASSQDLGYSYGYTF. The DNA for the CDR3 is TGCGCCAGCAGCCAAGATCTCGGGTACTCCTATGGCTACACCTTC.

In this sample, this clonotype turned up a few times. V gene TRBV29-1 combines with J gene TRBJ2-5; D remains unclear. The V and J ends lost 8 bases and 0 bases respectively, with 16 bases between them. Germline CDR1 reads SQVTM; CDR2 reads ANQGSEA. The CDR3 sequence is 14 residues long. The CDR3 spells CSSWGRADQETQYF. CDR3 in DNA: TGCAGCTCGTGGGGAAGGGCCGACCAAGAGACCCAGTACTTC.

The rearrangement joins TRBV18 to TRBJ1-5; TRBD1 matches 10 bases. The trim removed 3 bases at V and 7 bases at J, leaving 6 bases unmatched. Germline V gives CDR1 KGHSH, CDR2 LQKENI. The CDR3 loop spans 15 amino acids. The CDR3 region is CASSPDRGVGQPQHF. In nucleotides, the CDR3 is TGTGCCAGCTCACCGGACAGGGGGGTGGGCCAGCCCCAGCATTTT. The full variable domain, rest sourced from reference TRBV18 and TRBJ1-5, is NAGVMQNPRHLVRRRGQEARLRCSPMKGHSHVYWYRQLPEEGLKFMVYLQKENIIDESGMPKERFSAEFPKEGPSILRIQQVVRGDSAAYFCASSPDRGVGQPQHFGDGTRLSIL.

This clonotype was observed a few times. This chain joins TRBV7-2 and TRBJ1-1; D is uncertain. In germline, CDR1 is SGHTA, CDR2 FQGNSA. The CDR3 is made up of 16 amino acids. V was shortened by 1 base and J by 1 base, with 13 bases between the two germline ends. CDR3: CASSLDRIPRNTEAFF. DNA for the CDR3: TGTGCCAGCAGCTTAGATCGCATTCCCAGGAACACTGAAGCTTTCTTT.

This chain joins TRBV20-1 and TRBJ2-1; either TRBD1 or TRBD2 may fit D (6 bases each). V shed 0 bases and J shed 6 bases, with 12 bases lying between them. The CDR3 covers 14 residues. Germline CDR1 is DFQATT and CDR2 is SNEGSKA (reference sequence). The CDR3 spells CSARETGAGNEQFF. CDR3 DNA sequence: TGCAGTGCTAGAGAAACGGGGGCAGGCAATGAGCAGTTCTTC.

The chain is built from TRBV28 and TRBJ2-7; 7 bases fit TRBD1. Germline CDR1 and CDR2: MDHEN and SYDVKM. The CDR3 runs to 15 residues. With 4 bases clipped from V and 3 bases from J, the junction kept 9 bases outside the gene matches. This chain's CDR3 is CASSYRGLRLYEQYF. The CDR3 bases are TGTGCCAGCAGTTACAGGGGCCTACGGCTCTACGAGCAGTACTTC.